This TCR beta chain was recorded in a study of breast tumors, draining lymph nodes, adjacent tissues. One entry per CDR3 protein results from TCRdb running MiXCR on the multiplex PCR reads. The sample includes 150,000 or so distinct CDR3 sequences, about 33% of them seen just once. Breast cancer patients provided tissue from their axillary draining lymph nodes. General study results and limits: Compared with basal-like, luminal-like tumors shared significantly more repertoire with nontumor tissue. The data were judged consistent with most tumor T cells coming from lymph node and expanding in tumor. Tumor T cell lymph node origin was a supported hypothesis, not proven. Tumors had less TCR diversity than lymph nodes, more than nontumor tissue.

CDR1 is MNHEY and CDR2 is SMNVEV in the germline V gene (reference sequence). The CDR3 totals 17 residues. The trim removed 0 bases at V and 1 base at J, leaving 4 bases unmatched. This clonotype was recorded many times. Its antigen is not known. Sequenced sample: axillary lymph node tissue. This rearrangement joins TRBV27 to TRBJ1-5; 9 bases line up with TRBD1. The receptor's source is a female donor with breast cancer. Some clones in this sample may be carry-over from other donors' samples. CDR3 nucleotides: TGTGCCAGCAGTTTATCACCGGGACAGGGAAGCAATCAGCCCCAGCATTTT. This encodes CASSLSPGQGSNQPQHF.